This T cell receptor beta chain was sequenced in a study of T cells expressing NK-cell markers. Findings and limits, study-wide: Whether the expanded NKG2C+ T cell clones recognized HCMV remained unclear.

TCR beta libraries carry UMIs added by 5'RACE template switching. For each CDR3 protein, TCRdb gives one entry from its re-call of the 5' RACE reads, without DNA. The table lists approximately 550,000 distinct CDR3 sequences. The CDR3 covers 14 residues. In germline, CDR1 is DFQATT, CDR2 SNEGSKA (reference sequence). Turning to this clonotype: Its antigen is not known.

Sample: blood T cells: a sorted CD56 or NKG2C T cell subset, CD4+ or CD8+ T cells, or bulk PBMC T cells (not recorded which). The genes are TRBV20-1 and TRBJ1-3; with no DNA, the TCRdb D assignment of TRBD1 cannot be verified. This receptor was obtained from a man aged 18-30 years in good health. The CDR3 spells CSARNREARNTIYF.